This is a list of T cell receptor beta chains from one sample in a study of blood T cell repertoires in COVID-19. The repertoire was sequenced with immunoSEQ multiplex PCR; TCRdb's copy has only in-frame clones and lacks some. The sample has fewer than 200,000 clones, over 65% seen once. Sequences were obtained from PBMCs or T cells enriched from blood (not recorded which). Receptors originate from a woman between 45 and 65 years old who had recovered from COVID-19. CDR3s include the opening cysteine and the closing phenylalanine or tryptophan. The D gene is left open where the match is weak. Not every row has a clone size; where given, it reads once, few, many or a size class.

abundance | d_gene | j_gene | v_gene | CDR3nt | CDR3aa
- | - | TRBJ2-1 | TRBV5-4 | TGTGCCAGCAGCCTACTAGTTTCAAGCGGTGATTACAATGAGCAGTTCTTC | CASSLLVSSGDYNEQFF
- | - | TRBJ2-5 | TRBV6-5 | TGTGCCAGCAGTTACTTGGGGGGAGAGACCCAGTACTTC | CASSYLGGETQYF
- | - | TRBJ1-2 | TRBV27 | TGTGCCAGCAGTTGGGGCGGAATTAACTATGGCTACACCTTC | CASSWGGINYGYTF
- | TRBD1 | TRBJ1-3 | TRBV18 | TGTGCCAGCTCACCACCCTTCGGGACAGGGCGGAGTGGAAACACCATATATTTT | CASSPPFGTGRSGNTIYF
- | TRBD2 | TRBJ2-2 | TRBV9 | TGTGCCAGCAGGGAGAGCGGGGGGGTCGGGGAGCTGTTTTTT | CASRESGGVGELFF
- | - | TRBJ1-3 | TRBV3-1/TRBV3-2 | TGTGCCAGCAGCCTACTTACCGGGAGGGGGGGAAACACCATATATTTT | CASSLLTGRGGNTIYF
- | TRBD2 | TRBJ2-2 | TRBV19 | TGTGCCAGTAGTATCGTAGGTAGCGGGGACACGAACACCGGGGAGCTGTTTTTT | CASSIVGSGDTNTGELFF
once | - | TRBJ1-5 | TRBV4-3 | TGCGCCAGCAGCCCCGAGGCAGGGGCGTTGTCTCAGCCCCAGCATTTT | CASSPEAGALSQPQHF
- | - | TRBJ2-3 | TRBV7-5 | TGTGCCAGAAGCTTCTCTAGCGGGGGCTCCTCCACAGATACGCAGTATTTT | CARSFSSGGSSTDTQYF
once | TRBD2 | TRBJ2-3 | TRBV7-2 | TGTGCCAGCAGCCAATCCCCTAGCGGGGGGCGACATACGCAGTATTTT | CASSQSPSGGRHTQYF
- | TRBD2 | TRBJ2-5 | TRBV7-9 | TGTGCCAGCAGCCAAAGCGGGGCCCAAGAGACCCAGTACTTC | CASSQSGAQETQYF
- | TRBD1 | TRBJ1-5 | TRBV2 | TGTGCCAGCATAGAGGGACAGGGAGGTTATCAGCCCCAGCATTTT | CASIEGQGGYQPQHF
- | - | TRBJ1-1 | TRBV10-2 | TGCGCCAGCAGGGAGGGGGGGGTTAACACTGAAGCTTTCTTT | CASREGGVNTEAFF
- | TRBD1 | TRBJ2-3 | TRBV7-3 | TGTGCCAGCAGCTTGGGACAGGGTTCAGATACGCAGTATTTT | CASSLGQGSDTQYF
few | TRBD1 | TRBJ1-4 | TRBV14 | TGTGCCAGCAGCCGGGACAGGGTTGAAAAACTGTTTTTT | CASSRDRVEKLFF
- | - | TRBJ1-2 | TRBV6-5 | TGTGCCAGCAGTTACTCGACCGAGGGCGGTAGTTATGGCTACACCTTC | CASSYSTEGGSYGYTF
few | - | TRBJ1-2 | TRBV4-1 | TGCGCCAGCAGCCAAGACGCTAACTATGGCTACACCTTC | CASSQDANYGYTF
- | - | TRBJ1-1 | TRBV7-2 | TGTGCCACTCGACACGGACTCCTGAACACTGAAGCTTTCTTT | CATRHGLLNTEAFF
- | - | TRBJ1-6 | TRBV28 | TGTGCCAGCAGTTTAGGACAGACCTCCTATAATTCACCCCTCCACTTT | CASSLGQTSYNSPLHF
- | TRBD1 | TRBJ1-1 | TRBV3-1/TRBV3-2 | TGTGCCAGCAGCCCTTATCCTCATGGACAGGGGGGTCCTGAAGCTTTCTTT | CASSPYPHGQGGPEAFF
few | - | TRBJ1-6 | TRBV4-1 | TGCGCCAGCAGCCAAGGAGGGAGCTCCTATAATTCACCCCTCCACTTT | CASSQGGSSYNSPLHF
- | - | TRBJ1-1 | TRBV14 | TGTGCCAGCAGCGACAGAACAGGGGAAGCTTTCTTT | CASSDRTGEAFF
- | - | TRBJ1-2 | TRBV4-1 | TGCGCCAGCAGCCAAGGCCAAGCCAGCGACTATGGCTACACCTTC | CASSQGQASDYGYTF
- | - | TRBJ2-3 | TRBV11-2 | TGTGCCAGCCGGGACTCCAACACAGATACGCAGTATTTT | CASRDSNTDTQYF
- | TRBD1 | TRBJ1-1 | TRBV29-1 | TGCAGCGTGGTGGACAGGGGGAACACTGAAGCTTTCTTT | CSVVDRGNTEAFF
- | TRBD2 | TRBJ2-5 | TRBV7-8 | TGTGCCAGCAGCTATGGGACTAGCGGGGGGCAAGAGACCCAGTACTTC | CASSYGTSGGQETQYF
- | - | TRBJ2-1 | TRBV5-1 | TGCGCCAGCAGCTCCCCCGGACTACAGAGCTCCTACAATGAGCAGTTCTTC | CASSSPGLQSSYNEQFF
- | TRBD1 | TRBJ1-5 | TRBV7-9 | TGTGCCAGCAGCCCCACAGGGGGCCCGTTTCAGCCCCAGCATTTT | CASSPTGGPFQPQHF
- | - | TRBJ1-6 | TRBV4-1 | TGCGCCAGCAGCCAAGAATGGGCCCTAACATCACCCCTCCACTTT | CASSQEWALTSPLHF
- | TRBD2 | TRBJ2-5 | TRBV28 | TGTGCCAGCAGTTTTGGGGGGGGCCAAGAGACCCAGTACTTC | CASSFGGGQETQYF
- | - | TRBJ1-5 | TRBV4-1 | TGCGCCAGCAGCCACGATCACGGTCAGCCCCAGCATTTT | CASSHDHGQPQHF
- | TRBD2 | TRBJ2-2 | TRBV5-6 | TGTGCCAGCAGCCAAAGCGGGAGTGCCCTGGCCGGGGAGCTGTTTTTT | CASSQSGSALAGELFF
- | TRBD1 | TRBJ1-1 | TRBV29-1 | TGCAGCGTGGGGACAGGGGTGGGGGCTTTCTTT | CSVGTGVGAFF
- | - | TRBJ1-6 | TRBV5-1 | TGCGCCAGCAGAAGGTCAGGGCTCTATAATTCACCCCTCCACTTT | CASRRSGLYNSPLHF
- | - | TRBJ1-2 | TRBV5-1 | TGCGCCAGCACCATTGGTGTCGCGATCGAGGGAGTGTATGGCTACACCTTC | CASTIGVAIEGVYGYTF
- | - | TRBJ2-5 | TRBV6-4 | TGTGCCAGCATACCCTCGAAGGGCCAGGGTGGGGAGACCCAGTACTTC | CASIPSKGQGGETQYF
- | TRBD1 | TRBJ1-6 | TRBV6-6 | TGTGCCAGCACCGGGGACAGGGCTTCACCCCTCCACTTT | CASTGDRASPLHF
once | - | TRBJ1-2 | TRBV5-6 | TGTGCCAGCAGCTCCCCCGGGGGCTATGGCTACACCTTC | CASSSPGGYGYTF
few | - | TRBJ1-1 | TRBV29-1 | TGCAGCGCCTCCCGGCAGGCAGAAGCTTTCTTT | CSASRQAEAFF
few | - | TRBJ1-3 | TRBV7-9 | TGTGCCAGCAGCTCCAATCGAAACACCATATATTTT | CASSSNRNTIYF